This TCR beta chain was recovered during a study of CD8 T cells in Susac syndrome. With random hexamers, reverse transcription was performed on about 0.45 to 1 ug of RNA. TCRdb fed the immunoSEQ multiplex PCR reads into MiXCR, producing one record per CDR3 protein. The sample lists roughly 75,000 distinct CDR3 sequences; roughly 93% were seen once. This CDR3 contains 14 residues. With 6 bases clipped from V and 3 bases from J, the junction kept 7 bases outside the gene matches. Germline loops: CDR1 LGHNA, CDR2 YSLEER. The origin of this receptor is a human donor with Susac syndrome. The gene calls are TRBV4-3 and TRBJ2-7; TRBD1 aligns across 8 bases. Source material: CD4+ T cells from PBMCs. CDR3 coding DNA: TGCGCCAGCAGTCCTCAGACAGGGGACTACGAGCAGTACTTC. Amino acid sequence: CASSPQTGDYEQYF.